This TCR beta chain was captured in a study of control samples from healthy donors and cancer patients. The V gene's germline CDR1 is LGHNT and CDR2 FRNRAP. The CDR3 totals 14 residues. After removal of 4 bases from V and 7 bases from J, the junction contained 9 bases not matched to a gene. Produced via immunoSEQ multiplex PCR; TCRdb's table is partial and in-frame only. The sample consists of fewer than 200,000 clones, around nine tenths of them appearing once. V usage is TRBV12-5 and J usage is TRBJ2-7, with 8 bases lining up with TRBD1. The sequencing sample was made of blood. The receptor was isolated from a young man in good health. DNA for the CDR3: TGTGCTAGTGGTTGGGACAGGAGACGGCATGAGCAGTACTTC. Residues: CASGWDRRRHEQYF.